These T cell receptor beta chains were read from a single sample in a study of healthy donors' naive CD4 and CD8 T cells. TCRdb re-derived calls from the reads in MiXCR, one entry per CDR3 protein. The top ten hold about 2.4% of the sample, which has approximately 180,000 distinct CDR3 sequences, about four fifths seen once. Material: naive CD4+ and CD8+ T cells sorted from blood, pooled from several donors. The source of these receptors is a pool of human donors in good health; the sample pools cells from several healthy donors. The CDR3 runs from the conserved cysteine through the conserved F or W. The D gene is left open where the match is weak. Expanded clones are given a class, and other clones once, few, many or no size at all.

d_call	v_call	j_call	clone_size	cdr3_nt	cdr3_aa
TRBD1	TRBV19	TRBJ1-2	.	TGTGCCAGTAGTCCTCTGGACAGGGTTAACTATGGCTACACCTTC	CASSPLDRVNYGYTF
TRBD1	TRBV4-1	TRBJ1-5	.	TGCGCCAGCAGCCATAGGGACAGGGGGCGCAGTCAGCCCCAGCATTTT	CASSHRDRGRSQPQHF
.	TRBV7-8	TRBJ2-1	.	TGTGCCAGCAGCTTAGCGCTTCTGGGGGGCAATTCCTACAATGAGCAGTTCTTC	CASSLALLGGNSYNEQFF
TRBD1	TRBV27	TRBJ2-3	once	TGTGCCAGCAGTAATGACAGGGGGACGGATACGCAGTATTTT	CASSNDRGTDTQYF
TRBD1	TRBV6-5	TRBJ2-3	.	TGTGCCTCATGTAGGACAGGGGTTATGGATACGCAGTATTTT	CASCRTGVMDTQYF
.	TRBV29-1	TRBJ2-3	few	TGCAGCGCCACGAGCTCTCTTAGCACAGATACGCAGTATTTT	CSATSSLSTDTQYF
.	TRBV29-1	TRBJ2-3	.	TGCAGCGTCCCTGGACAGACTAGCACAGATACGCAGTATTTT	CSVPGQTSTDTQYF
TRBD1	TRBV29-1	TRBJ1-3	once	TGCAGCGTTGAACTGGGACAGTCTGGAAACACCATATATTTT	CSVELGQSGNTIYF
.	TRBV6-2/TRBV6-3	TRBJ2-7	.	TGTGCCAGCAGTTACGACACGGGTACCTCCTACGAGCAGTACTTC	CASSYDTGTSYEQYF
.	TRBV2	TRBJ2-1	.	TGTGCCAGCAGTGCTTCGCGGGACAATGAGCAGTTCTTC	CASSASRDNEQFF
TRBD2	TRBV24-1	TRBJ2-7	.	TGTGCCGCCAGTCCGAGCGGGAGGACCGGCGAGCAGTACTTC	CAASPSGRTGEQYF
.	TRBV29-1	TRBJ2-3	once	TGCAGCGTTGATGAGTTTAGGACCTACACAGATACGCAGTATTTT	CSVDEFRTYTDTQYF
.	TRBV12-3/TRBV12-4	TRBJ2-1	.	TGTGCCAGCAGCCTAAATCTTTTGGTGGAGCAGTTCTTC	CASSLNLLVEQFF
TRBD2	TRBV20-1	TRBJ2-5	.	TGCAGTGCAGAACAAGGGACTAGCGGGAGTAAAGAGACCCAGTACTTC	CSAEQGTSGSKETQYF
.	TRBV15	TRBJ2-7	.	TGTGCCACCAGCAGTTACAGGGCCTACGAGCAGTACTTC	CATSSYRAYEQYF
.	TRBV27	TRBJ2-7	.	TGTGCCAGCAGTTTATCGATCGGGGACAGCGACCGCGGGAAGCAGTACTTC	CASSLSIGDSDRGKQYF
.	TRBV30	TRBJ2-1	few	TGTGCCTGGAGTAGGGGCGGAACTAGCTCCTACAATGAGCAGTTCTTC	CAWSRGGTSSYNEQFF
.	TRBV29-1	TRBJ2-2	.	TGCAGCGTTTTGGGGTTCACCGGGGAGCTGTTTTTT	CSVLGFTGELFF
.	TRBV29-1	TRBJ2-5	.	TGCAGCGTTGCAAGGCAGGGGAAAGAGACCCAGTACTTC	CSVARQGKETQYF
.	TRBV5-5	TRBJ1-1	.	TGTGCCAGCAGCTTGGAGGGACGGACCCAGAACACTGAAGCTTTCTTT	CASSLEGRTQNTEAFF
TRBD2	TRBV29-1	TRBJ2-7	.	TGCAGCGTTGAAGTCGACGGACGGGAGGGCTACGAGCAGTACTTC	CSVEVDGREGYEQYF
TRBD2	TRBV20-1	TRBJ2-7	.	TGCAGTGCCCCCTCCAGCGGGAACTACGAGCAGTACTTC	CSAPSSGNYEQYF
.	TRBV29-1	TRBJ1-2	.	TGCAGCGTTGCCGCAGGGGAGGATAACTATGGCTACACCTTC	CSVAAGEDNYGYTF
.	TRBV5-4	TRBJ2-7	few	TGTGCCAGCAGCTCCCAGGGCTCCTACGAGCAGTACTTC	CASSSQGSYEQYF
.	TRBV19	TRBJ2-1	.	TGTGCCAGTAGTATAATAGACAATGAGCAGTTCTTC	CASSIIDNEQFF
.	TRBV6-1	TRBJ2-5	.	TGTGCCAGCAGTGAACCGTCATTAGTCGAGACCCAGTACTTC	CASSEPSLVETQYF
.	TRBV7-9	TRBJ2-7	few	TGTGCCAGCAGCTTTGATCGAAGCTCCTACGAGCAGTACTTC	CASSFDRSSYEQYF
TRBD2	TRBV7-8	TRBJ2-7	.	TGTGCCAGCAGCTTGACTAGCGGGATCTACGAGCAGTACTTC	CASSLTSGIYEQYF
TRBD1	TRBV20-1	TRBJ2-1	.	TGCAGTGCCGTGAGGGGGCCGGGGTTCAATGAGCAGTTCTTC	CSAVRGPGFNEQFF
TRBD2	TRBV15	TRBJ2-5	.	TGTGCCACCAGCAGAGAAACTAGCGGGAGTGCTCGGGAGACCCAGTACTTC	CATSRETSGSARETQYF
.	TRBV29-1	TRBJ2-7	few	TGCAGCGTCCGGGCCGGGTCGGGAACCTACGAGCAGTACTTC	CSVRAGSGTYEQYF
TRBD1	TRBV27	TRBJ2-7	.	TGTGCCAGCAGTTCGTTTCTTTTAACAGGGGGCTACGAGCAGTACTTC	CASSSFLLTGGYEQYF
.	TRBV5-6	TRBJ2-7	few	TGTGCCAGCTCAACCAAAGGGATCCACGAGCAGTACTTC	CASSTKGIHEQYF
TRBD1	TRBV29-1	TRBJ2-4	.	TGCAGCGTTGGACAGGGGACCAAAAACATTCAGTACTTC	CSVGQGTKNIQYF
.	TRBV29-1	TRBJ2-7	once	TGCAGCGTTGCGGACGGAGATTCTTACGAGCAGTACTTC	CSVADGDSYEQYF
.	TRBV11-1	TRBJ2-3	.	TGTGCCAGCTCGGTCCAGGGGACGTCAGATACGCAGTATTTT	CASSVQGTSDTQYF
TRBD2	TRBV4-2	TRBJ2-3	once	TGTGCCAACAGCCAAGATAGTAATAGCGGGGGACCTACAGATACGCAGTATTTT	CANSQDSNSGGPTDTQYF
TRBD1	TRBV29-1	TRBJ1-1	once	TGCAGCGTTGATAGACAGGGCATTCAGACTGAAGCTTTCTTT	CSVDRQGIQTEAFF
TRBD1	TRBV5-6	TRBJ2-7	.	TGTGCCAGCAGCTTGGGGACAGGGGGCGCCGAGCAGTACTTC	CASSLGTGGAEQYF
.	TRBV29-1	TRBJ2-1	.	TGCAGCGTCTGGACCGAGGCTGGTGAGCAGTTCTTC	CSVWTEAGEQFF
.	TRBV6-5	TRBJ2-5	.	TGTGCCAGCAGTCTGAATGGGGCTAGAGACCAAGAGACCCAGTACTTC	CASSLNGARDQETQYF
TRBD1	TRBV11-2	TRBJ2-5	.	TGTGCCAGCAGCTTCCGGGGACAGCTAATATACCAAGAGACCCAGTACTTC	CASSFRGQLIYQETQYF